The 2 T cell receptor beta chains below were found in one sample sequenced in a study of shared clonotypes between healthy human individuals. Data came from immunoSEQ multiplex PCR; TCRdb stores just in-frame clones and leaves some out. This sample has 1 million to 1.3 million clones, with roughly 74% found just once. The sample consisted of memory CD4+ T cells from PBMCs. Subset indicated: CD45RA-negative fraction. The receptors come from a man between 18 and 35 years old in good health. Some clones in this sample may be carry-over from other donors' samples.

This chain links TRBV18 with TRBJ2-7, with 10 positions matching TRBD2. The V and J ends lost 2 bases and 1 base, in that order; junction bases with no gene match: 2. CDR3 length: 15 residues. Germline V lookup: CDR1 KGHSH, CDR2 LQKENI. CDR3 DNA: TGTGCCAGCTCACCAACTAGCGGGACTTCCTACGAGCAGTACTTC. Amino acids: CASSPTSGTSYEQYF.

The rearrangement uses TRBV2 and TRBJ2-7; no clear D gene. The germline V gene has CDR1 SNHLY and CDR2 FYNNEI. This CDR3 has 14 amino acids. Trimming took off 3 bases at V and 4 bases at J, with 13 bases between the two ends. The CDR3 DNA is TGTGCCAGCAGTGACGCTAGGGTTCTGTACGAGCAGTACTTC. It translates to CASSDARVLYEQYF.